This T cell receptor (beta chain) was sequenced during a study of T cells in women clearing cervical HPV infection. Study overall: Case blood was drawn when the lesion was first found; control blood after infection became undetectable.

Profiling relied on immunoSEQ multiplex PCR, and the TCRdb table lists in-frame clones only, not all of them. The table lists under 45,000 clones, with less than 7.5% in the top ten. Study-level points and caveats: Richness plus V gene abundances separated cases from controls with AUC roughly 0.88. Each sample's T-cell count was unknown, possibly confounding richness.

To note about this clone: Its antigen is unknown.

The sequencing sample was made of blood buffy coat. This receptor was identified in a woman aged 18 to 75 with a cervical HPV16 infection that either progressed to CIN3+ or cleared (not recorded which).

The CDR3 protein is CASSGTSGGADEQFF. Partial CDR3 DNA: TGTGCCAGCAGCGGGACTAGCGGGGGGGCCGATGAG. This chain joins TRBV7-6 and TRBJ2-1; 16 nucleotides line up with TRBD2. The read is 3 residues too short to cover the CDR3 end, so that end is filled in from the germline J gene. Germline CDR1 is SGHVS and CDR2 is FNYEAQ. The ends lost 5 bases at V and 8 bases at J; junction bases unmatched: 3. This CDR3 contains 15 residues.